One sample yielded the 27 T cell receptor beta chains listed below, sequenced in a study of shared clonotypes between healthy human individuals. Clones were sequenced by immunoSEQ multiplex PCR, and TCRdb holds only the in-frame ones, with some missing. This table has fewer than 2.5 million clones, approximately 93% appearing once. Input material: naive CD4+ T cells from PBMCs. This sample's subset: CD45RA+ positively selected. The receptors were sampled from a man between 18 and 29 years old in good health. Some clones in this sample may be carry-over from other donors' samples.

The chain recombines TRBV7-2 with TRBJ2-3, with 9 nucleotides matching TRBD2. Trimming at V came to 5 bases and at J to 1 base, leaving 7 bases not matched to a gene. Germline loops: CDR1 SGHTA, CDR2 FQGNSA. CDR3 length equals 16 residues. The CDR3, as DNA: TGTGCCAGCAGCAACCAAATAGCGGGGGGCACAGATACGCAGTATTTT. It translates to CASSNQIAGGTDTQYF.

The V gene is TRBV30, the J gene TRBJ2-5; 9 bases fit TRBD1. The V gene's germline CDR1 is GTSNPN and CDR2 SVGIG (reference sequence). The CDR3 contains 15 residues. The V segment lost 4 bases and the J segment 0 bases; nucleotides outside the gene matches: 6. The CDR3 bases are TGTGCCTGGAACTTGGGACAGGGACACCAAGAGACCCAGTACTTC. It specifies CAWNLGQGHQETQYF.

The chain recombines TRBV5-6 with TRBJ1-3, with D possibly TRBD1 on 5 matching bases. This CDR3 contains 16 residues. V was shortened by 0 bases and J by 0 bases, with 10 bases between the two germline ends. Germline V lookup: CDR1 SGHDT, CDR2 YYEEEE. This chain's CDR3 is CASSLVGRDSGNTIYF. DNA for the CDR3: TGTGCCAGCAGCTTGGTAGGCAGGGACTCTGGAAACACCATATATTTT. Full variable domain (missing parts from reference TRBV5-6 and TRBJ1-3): DAGVTQSPTHLIKTRGQQVTLRCSPKSGHDTVSWYQQALGQGPQFIFQYYEEEERQRGNFPDRFSGHQFPNYSSELNVNALLLGDSALYLCASSLVGRDSGNTIYFGEGSWLTVV.

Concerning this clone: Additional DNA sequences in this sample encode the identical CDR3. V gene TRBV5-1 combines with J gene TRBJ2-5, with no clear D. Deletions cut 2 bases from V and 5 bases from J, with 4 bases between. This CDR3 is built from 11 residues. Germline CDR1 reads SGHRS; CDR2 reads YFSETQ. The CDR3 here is CASSLSETQYF. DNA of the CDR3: TGCGCCAGCAGCTTATCCGAGACCCAGTACTTC.

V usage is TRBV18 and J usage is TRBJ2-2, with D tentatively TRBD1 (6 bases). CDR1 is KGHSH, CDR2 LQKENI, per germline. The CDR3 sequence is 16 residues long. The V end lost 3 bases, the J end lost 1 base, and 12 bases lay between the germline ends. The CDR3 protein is CASSPLYRVNTGELFF. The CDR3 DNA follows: TGTGCCAGCTCACCTTTATACAGGGTGAACACCGGGGAGCTGTTTTTT.

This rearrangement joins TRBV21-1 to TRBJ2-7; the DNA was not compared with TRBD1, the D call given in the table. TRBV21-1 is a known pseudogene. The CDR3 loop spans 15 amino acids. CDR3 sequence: CASSLPTGSSYEQYF. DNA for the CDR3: TGTGCCAGCAGCTTGCCGACAGGGAGCTCCTACGAGCAGTACTTC.

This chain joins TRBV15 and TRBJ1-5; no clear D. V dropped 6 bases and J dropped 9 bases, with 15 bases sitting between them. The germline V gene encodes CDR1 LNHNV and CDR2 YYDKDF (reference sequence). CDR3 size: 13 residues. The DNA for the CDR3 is TGTGCCACCAGGAGGGCCTGGGTGGGGCCCCAGCATTTT. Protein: CATRRAWVGPQHF.

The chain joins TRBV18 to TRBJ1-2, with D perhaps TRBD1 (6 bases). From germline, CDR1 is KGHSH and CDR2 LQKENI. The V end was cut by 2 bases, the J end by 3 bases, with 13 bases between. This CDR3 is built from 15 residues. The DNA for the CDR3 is TGTGCCAGCTCACCAGTTCTGGCAGGGGACTATGGCTACACCTTC. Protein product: CASSPVLAGDYGYTF.

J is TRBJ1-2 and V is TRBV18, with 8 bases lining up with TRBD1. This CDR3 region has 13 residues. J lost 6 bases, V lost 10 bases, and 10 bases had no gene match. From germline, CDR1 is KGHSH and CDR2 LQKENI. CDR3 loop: CATDRGQVDGYTF. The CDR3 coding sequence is TGTGCCACCGACAGGGGACAGGTTGATGGCTACACCTTC.

The DNA of the CDR3 is TGCAGCGTTGAAGGGGGCGACTATGGCTACACCTTC. Translated, it gives CSVEGGDYGYTF. V usage is TRBV29-1 and J usage is TRBJ1-2; weak D call: TRBD1 (5 bases). Germline-derived CDR1 and CDR2 are SQVTM and ANQGSEA. This CDR3 has 12 residues. V was trimmed by 1 base and J by 3 bases, leaving 6 bases between them.

CDR3: CASSLKRFGRPSYEQYF. The CDR3 DNA reads as TGTGCCAGCAGTTTAAAGCGTTTCGGTCGTCCCTCCTACGAGCAGTACTTC. The V call is TRBV28, the J call TRBJ2-7; D remains ambiguous. Germline V gene lookup returns CDR1 MDHEN and CDR2 SYDVKM. This CDR3 is built from 17 residues. Between the trimmed V and J ends, which lost 2 bases and 0 bases, there was a span of 17 bases.

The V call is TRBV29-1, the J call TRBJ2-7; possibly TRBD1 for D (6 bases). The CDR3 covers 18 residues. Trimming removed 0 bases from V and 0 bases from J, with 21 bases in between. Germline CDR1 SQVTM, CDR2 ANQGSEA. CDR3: CSVEDQLGQGKGSYEQYF. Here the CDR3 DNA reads TGCAGCGTTGAAGATCAGTTAGGGCAGGGGAAAGGCTCCTACGAGCAGTACTTC.

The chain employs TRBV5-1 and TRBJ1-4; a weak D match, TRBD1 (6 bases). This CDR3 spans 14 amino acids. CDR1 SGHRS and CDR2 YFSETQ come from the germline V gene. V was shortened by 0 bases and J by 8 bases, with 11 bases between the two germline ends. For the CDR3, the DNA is TGCGCCAGCAGCTTGGGACAGGTCGGGGAAAAACTGTTTTTT. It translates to CASSLGQVGEKLFF. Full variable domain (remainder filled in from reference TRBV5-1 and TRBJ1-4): KAGVTQTPRYLIKTRGQQVTLSCSPISGHRSVSWYQQTPGQGLQFLFEYFSETQRNKGNFPGRFSGRQFSNSRSEMNVSTLELGDSALYLCASSLGQVGEKLFFGSGTQLSVL.

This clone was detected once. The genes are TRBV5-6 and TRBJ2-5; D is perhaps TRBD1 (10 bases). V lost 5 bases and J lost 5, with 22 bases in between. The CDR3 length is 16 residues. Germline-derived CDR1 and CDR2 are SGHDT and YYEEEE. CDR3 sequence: CASRRDRGAGGETQYF. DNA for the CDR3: TGTGCCAGCAGGAGGGACAGGGGAGCGGGAGGCGAGACCCAGTACTTC.

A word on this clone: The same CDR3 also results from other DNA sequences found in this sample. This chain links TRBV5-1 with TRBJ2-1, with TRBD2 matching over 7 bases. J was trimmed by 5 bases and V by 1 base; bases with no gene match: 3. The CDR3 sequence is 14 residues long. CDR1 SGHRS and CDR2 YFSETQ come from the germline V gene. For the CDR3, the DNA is TGCGCCAGCAGCTTGAGGCTAGCGGACAATGAGCAGTTCTTC. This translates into CASSLRLADNEQFF.

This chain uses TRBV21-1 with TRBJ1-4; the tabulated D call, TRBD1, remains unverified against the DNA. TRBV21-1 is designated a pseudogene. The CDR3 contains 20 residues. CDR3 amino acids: CASSNVPGQGIRLLDEKLFF. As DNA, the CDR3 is TGTGCCAGCAGCAATGTTCCGGGACAGGGGATAAGGTTATTGGATGAAAAACTGTTTTTT.

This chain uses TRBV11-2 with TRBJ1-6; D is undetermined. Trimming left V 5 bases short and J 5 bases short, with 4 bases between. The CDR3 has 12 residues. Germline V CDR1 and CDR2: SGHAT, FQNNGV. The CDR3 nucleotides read TGTGCCAGCAGCCCCCATAATTCACCCCTCCACTTT. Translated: CASSPHNSPLHF.

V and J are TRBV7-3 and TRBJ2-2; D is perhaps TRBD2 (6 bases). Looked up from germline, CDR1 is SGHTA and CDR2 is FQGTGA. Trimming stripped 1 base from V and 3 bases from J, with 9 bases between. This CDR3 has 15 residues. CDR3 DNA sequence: TGTGCCAGCAGCTTAAGGCGGGGAGACACCGGGGAGCTGTTTTTT. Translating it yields CASSLRRGDTGELFF.

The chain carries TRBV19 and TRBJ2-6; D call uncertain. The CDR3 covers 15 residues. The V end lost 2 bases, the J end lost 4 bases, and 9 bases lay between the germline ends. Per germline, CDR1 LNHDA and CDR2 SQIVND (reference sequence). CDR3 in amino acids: CASSIFSEGANVLTF. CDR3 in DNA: TGTGCCAGTAGTATATTCTCTGAGGGGGCCAACGTCCTGACTTTC.

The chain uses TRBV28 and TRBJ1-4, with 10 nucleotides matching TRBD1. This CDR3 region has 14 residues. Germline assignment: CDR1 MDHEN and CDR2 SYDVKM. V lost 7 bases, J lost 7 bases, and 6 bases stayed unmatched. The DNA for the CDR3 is TGTGCCAGCACCTTAGGGACAGGGGCTGAAAAACTGTTTTTT. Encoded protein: CASTLGTGAEKLFF.

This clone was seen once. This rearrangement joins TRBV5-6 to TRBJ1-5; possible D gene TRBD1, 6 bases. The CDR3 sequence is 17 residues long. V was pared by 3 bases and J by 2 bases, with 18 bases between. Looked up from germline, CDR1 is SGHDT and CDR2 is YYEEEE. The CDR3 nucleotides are TGTGCCAGCAGCTCAAGCGTCGGACAGTATGGCAATCAGCCCCAGCATTTT. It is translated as CASSSSVGQYGNQPQHF.

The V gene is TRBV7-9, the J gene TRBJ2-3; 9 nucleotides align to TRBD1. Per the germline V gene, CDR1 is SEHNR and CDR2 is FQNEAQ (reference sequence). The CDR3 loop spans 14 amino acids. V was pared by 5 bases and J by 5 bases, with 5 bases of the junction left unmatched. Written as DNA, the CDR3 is TGTGCCAGCAGCCCGACAGGGGGTAAAGATACGCAGTATTTT. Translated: CASSPTGGKDTQYF.

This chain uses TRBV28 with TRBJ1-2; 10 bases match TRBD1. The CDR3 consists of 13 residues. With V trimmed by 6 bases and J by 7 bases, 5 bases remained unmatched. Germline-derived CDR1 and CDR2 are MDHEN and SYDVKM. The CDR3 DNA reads TGTGCCAGCAGAGTGACAGGGGGCGGTGGCTACACCTTC. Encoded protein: CASRVTGGGGYTF.

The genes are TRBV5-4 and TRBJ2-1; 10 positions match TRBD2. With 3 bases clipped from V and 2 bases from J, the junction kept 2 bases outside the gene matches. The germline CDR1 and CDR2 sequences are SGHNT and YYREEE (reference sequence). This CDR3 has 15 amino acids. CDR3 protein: CASSWLAGAYNEQFF. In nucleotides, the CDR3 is TGTGCCAGCAGCTGGCTAGCGGGAGCCTACAATGAGCAGTTCTTC.

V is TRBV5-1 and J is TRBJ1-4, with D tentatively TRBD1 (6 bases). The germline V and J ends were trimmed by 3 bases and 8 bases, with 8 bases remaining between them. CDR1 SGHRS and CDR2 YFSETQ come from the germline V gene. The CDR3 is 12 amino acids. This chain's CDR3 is CASSWQGEKLFF. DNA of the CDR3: TGCGCCAGCAGCTGGCAGGGGGAAAAACTGTTTTTT.

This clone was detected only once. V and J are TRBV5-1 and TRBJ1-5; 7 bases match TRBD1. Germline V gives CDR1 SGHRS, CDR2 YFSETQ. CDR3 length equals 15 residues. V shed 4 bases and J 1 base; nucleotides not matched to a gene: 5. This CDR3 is CASSEGTASNQPQHF. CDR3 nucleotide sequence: TGCGCCAGCAGCGAGGGGACAGCAAGCAATCAGCCCCAGCATTTT.

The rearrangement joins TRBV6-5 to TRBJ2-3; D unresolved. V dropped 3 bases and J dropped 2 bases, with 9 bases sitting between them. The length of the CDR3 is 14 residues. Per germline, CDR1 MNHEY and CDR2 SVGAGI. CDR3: CASSYSAVTDTQYF. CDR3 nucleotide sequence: TGTGCCAGCAGTTATTCTGCCGTCACAGATACGCAGTATTTT.